This T cell receptor (beta chain) was sequenced during a study of T-cell reconstitution after alpha-beta-depleted transplantation in children. Study outcomes and limitations: By one year post-transplant, T-cell counts and diversity largely arose from T cells that were newly produced. Some patients' high day-60 TCRbeta diversity was traced to surviving recipient T cells and thymic progenitors. About two months after transplant, alpha-beta T cells reportedly came from several hundred expanded graft clones.

This clonotype was recorded many times. The antigen is not known. The TCRbeta library incorporated unique molecular identifiers. MiXCR, applied by TCRdb to the PCR reads, yields one record per CDR3 protein. The sample has 200,000 or so distinct CDR3 sequences, 6.3% seen once. The CDR3 contains 14 residues. Trimming removed 1 base from V and 0 bases from J, with 7 bases in between. CDR1 is SEHNR, CDR2 FQNEAQ, per germline (reference sequence). V is TRBV7-9 and J is TRBJ2-7; D not certain. The clonotype was recovered from a girl under two years old with combined immunodeficiency, due to receive a stem cell transplant. Sample: PBMCs, taken before TCRalphabeta/CD19-depleted stem cell transplant. DNA of the CDR3: TGTGCCAGCAGCTTAGGTGGGATCTCCTACGAGCAGTACTTC. Translating gives CASSLGGISYEQYF.